Following are 26 T cell receptor beta chains from one sample sequenced in a study of blood T cell repertoires in COVID-19. The method was immunoSEQ multiplex PCR; TCRdb's version includes in-frame clones alone and lacks a portion of them. The table has about 350,000 clones, roughly 90% seen once. Sequenced input: peripheral blood. The receptors stem from a young man with COVID-19, enrolled during active disease.

The rearrangement uses TRBV11-3 and TRBJ2-7, with D possibly being TRBD1 (6 bases). Trimming removed 4 bases from V and 3 bases from J, with 10 bases in between. This CDR3 has 13 residues. CDR1 is SGHNT and CDR2 is YENEEA in the germline V gene. The CDR3 region has the DNA TGTGCCAGCAGCTCAACGGACAGCTACGAGCAGTACTTC. Residues: CASSSTDSYEQYF. Looking up the rest from reference TRBV11-3 and TRBJ2-7 gives the full variable domain: EAGVVQSPRYKIIEKKQPVAFWCNPISGHNTLYWYLQNLGQGPELLIRYENEEAVDDSQLPKDRFSAERLKGVDSTLKIQPAELGDSAVYLCASSSTDSYEQYFGPGTRLTVT.

V is TRBV6-2 or TRBV6-3 and J is TRBJ2-7, with D unresolved. CDR1 MNHEY and CDR2 SVGEGT come from the germline V gene. The CDR3 has 14 residues. V was pared by 5 bases and J by 3 bases, with 14 bases between. The CDR3: CASSQDGSLYEQYF. As DNA, the CDR3 is TGTGCCAGCAGTCAAGACGGTAGCCTCTACGAGCAGTACTTC.

This chain uses TRBV13 with TRBJ2-3; 16 nucleotides align to TRBD2. V lost 0 bases to trimming and J lost 4 bases; unmatched junction nucleotides: 7. The length of the CDR3 is 19 residues. CDR1 is PRHDT, CDR2 FYEKMQ, per germline (reference sequence). CDR3 amino acids: CASSLGLGTSGRASDTQYF. The CDR3 coding sequence is TGTGCCAGCAGCTTAGGCCTAGGGACTAGCGGGAGGGCGTCAGATACGCAGTATTTT.

This clone was picked up one time. This chain joins TRBV6-6 and TRBJ1-2; 12 bases map to TRBD1. CDR3 length: 16 residues. CDR1 and CDR2 (germline): MNHNY, SVGAGI (reference sequence). The trim removed 0 bases at V and 7 bases at J, leaving 6 bases unmatched. CDR3 residues: CASSYSPGQGARGYTF. Written as DNA, the CDR3 is TGTGCCAGCAGTTACTCTCCGGGACAGGGGGCGCGTGGCTACACCTTC.

The chain joins TRBV5-1 to TRBJ1-2; D is undetermined. Deletions cut 0 bases from V and 3 bases from J, with 15 bases between. The CDR3 totals 16 residues. Germline CDR1 reads SGHRS; CDR2 reads YFSETQ. Here the CDR3 reads CASSLELVTGDYGYTF. In DNA, the CDR3 is TGCGCCAGCAGCTTGGAATTAGTCACCGGGGACTATGGCTACACCTTC.

The rearrangement joins TRBV6-2 or TRBV6-3 to TRBJ2-7, with 10 bases aligning to TRBD2. V gave up 3 bases and J gave up 6 bases; unmatched junction bases: 8. This CDR3 has 15 residues. In germline, CDR1 is MNHEY, CDR2 SVGEGT. The CDR3 here is CASSYSLAGAAEQYF. In nucleotides, the CDR3 is TGTGCCAGCAGTTATTCCCTAGCGGGAGCAGCCGAGCAGTACTTC.

J is TRBJ1-3 and V is TRBV10-2, with D possibly matching TRBD1 (6 bases). Trimming left V 8 bases short and J 4 bases short, with 9 bases between. Germline V CDR1 and CDR2: WSHSY, SAAADI. The CDR3 spans 12 residues. The CDR3 DNA reads TGCGCCAGCGGGACACTAGGAAACACCATATATTTT. Translation: CASGTLGNTIYF.

This chain uses TRBV4-2 with TRBJ1-2; no clear D gene. The V end was cut by 1 base, the J end by 2 bases, with 11 bases between. This CDR3 is 15 amino acids long. Germline assignment: CDR1 LGHNA and CDR2 YNFKEQ. This CDR3 reads CASSQGGEGNYGYTF. The CDR3 DNA is TGTGCCAGCAGCCAAGGCGGGGAAGGCAACTATGGCTACACCTTC.

The rearrangement links TRBV7-2 to TRBJ1-4, with 9 bases identical to TRBD1. V was clipped by 4 bases and J by 0 bases; unmatched bases: 3. The V gene's germline CDR1 is SGHTA and CDR2 FQGNSA. The CDR3 is made up of 16 amino acids. CDR3 region: CASSWDRASTNEKLFF. In DNA form, the CDR3 reads TGTGCCAGCAGCTGGGACAGGGCCTCAACTAATGAAAAACTGTTTTTT.

The V and J genes are TRBV24-1 and TRBJ2-5, with TRBD2 matching over 7 bases. CDR3 size: 14 residues. J gave up 3 bases and V 4 bases, and 4 bases lay outside the gene matches. The germline V gene has CDR1 KGHDR and CDR2 SFDVKD. The CDR3 loop is CATSEPSGKETQYF. The CDR3, as DNA: TGTGCCACCAGTGAACCTAGCGGTAAAGAGACCCAGTACTTC.

The chain has TRBV29-1 and TRBJ1-6; perhaps TRBD1 as D (5 bases). Germline lookup yields CDR1 SQVTM and CDR2 ANQGSEA. CDR3 length: 14 amino acids. V was shortened by 4 bases and J by 13 bases, with 20 bases between the two germline ends. This CDR3 reads CSVGSGDPISPLHF. DNA of the CDR3: TGCAGCGTTGGCTCGGGGGACCCTATATCGCCCCTCCACTTT.

Only a few counts were recorded for this clone. The chain links TRBV29-1 to TRBJ2-7, with a tentative D call TRBD1 (6 bases). Germline lookup yields CDR1 SQVTM and CDR2 ANQGSEA. V was trimmed by 5 bases and J by 5 bases, leaving 16 bases between them. The CDR3 has 13 amino acids. The CDR3 nucleotides are TGCAGCGTTTCAGAGACAGGAATCCACGAGCAGTACTTC. This gives the protein CSVSETGIHEQYF.

This chain links TRBV5-1 with TRBJ2-5; 9 bases map to TRBD1. V shed 4 bases, J shed 2 bases, and the junction held 12 bases outside the gene matches. Germline V gene data show CDR1 as SGHRS and CDR2 as YFSETQ. This CDR3 contains 17 residues. This chain's CDR3 is CASSPRPGQGIQETQYF. CDR3 sequence (DNA): TGCGCCAGCAGCCCCAGGCCGGGACAGGGAATTCAAGAGACCCAGTACTTC.

This clone has more than one count but fewer than ten. This rearrangement joins TRBV6-5 to TRBJ1-5; 9 bases agree with TRBD1. The CDR3 is 12 residues long. Germline lookup yields CDR1 MNHEY and CDR2 SVGAGI. Losses at the gene ends were 5 bases for V and 9 bases for J; bases not matched to a gene: 2. This CDR3 is CASSKTGGPQHF. Written as DNA, the CDR3 is TGTGCCAGCAGTAAGACAGGGGGGCCCCAGCATTTT.

The table lists this clone with a few counts. The chain couples TRBV4-3 to TRBJ1-2, with TRBD1 as a possible D gene (5 bases). V lost 0 bases, J lost 4 bases, and 12 bases lay in between. From germline, CDR1 is LGHNA and CDR2 YSLEER. The CDR3 has 15 amino acids. CDR3 in DNA: TGCGCCAGCAGCCAAGATATAGGGGACTCCTATGGCTACACCTTC. Translation: CASSQDIGDSYGYTF.

V is TRBV3-1 (or the pseudogene TRBV3-2) and J is TRBJ1-5; TRBD1 aligns across 8 bases. J was trimmed by 2 bases and V by 1 base; bases with no gene match: 4. This CDR3 has 16 residues. CDR1 and CDR2 from the germline V gene are LGHDT and YNNKEL (reference sequence). CDR3 in amino acids: CASSQGTGRRNQPQHF. For the CDR3, the DNA is TGTGCCAGCAGCCAAGGGACAGGGCGACGCAATCAGCCCCAGCATTTT.

The chain is built from TRBV2 and TRBJ2-3; D is uncertain. Trimming took 6 bases from V and 2 from J, leaving 9 bases between them. From germline, CDR1 is SNHLY and CDR2 FYNNEI. The CDR3 runs 13 residues. CDR3 in amino acids: CASSRHPTDTQYF. The CDR3 DNA sequence: TGTGCCAGCAGCAGACACCCCACAGATACGCAGTATTTT. The full variable domain, with the rest looked up from reference TRBV2 and TRBJ2-3, is EPEVTQTPSHQVTQMGQEVILRCVPISNHLYFYWYRQILGQKVEFLVSFYNNEISEKSEIFDDQFSVERPDGSNFTLKIRSTKLEDSAMYFCASSRHPTDTQYFGPGTRLTVL.

The chain carries TRBV19 and TRBJ1-2; D is unresolved. The germline V gene encodes CDR1 LNHDA and CDR2 SQIVND (reference sequence). CDR3 length equals 15 residues. Trimming shortened V by 7 bases and J by 0 bases, and 15 bases separated the two germline ends. CDR3 loop: CASIGSLGSNYGYTF. Here the CDR3 DNA reads TGTGCCAGTATAGGGAGTTTGGGTTCTAACTATGGCTACACCTTC.

The V call is TRBV18, the J call TRBJ1-3, with D unresolved. Germline CDR1 reads KGHSH; CDR2 reads LQKENI. The CDR3 consists of 13 residues. Trimming removed 3 bases from V and 8 bases from J, with 11 bases in between. The DNA for the CDR3 is TGTGCCAGCTCACCTGAGCAGGAGGACACCATATATTTT. Its translation: CASSPEQEDTIYF.

This chain links TRBV6-1 with TRBJ1-2, with 9 bases matching TRBD1. V lost 3 bases, J lost 3 bases, and 5 bases stayed unmatched. Germline lookup yields CDR1 MNHNS and CDR2 SASEGT. CDR3 length: 15 residues. The CDR3 reads CASSDPRTGDYGYTF. The CDR3 bases are TGTGCCAGCAGTGACCCCAGGACAGGGGACTATGGCTACACCTTC.

The gene calls are TRBV19 and TRBJ2-1; 8 bases are shared with TRBD2. The CDR3 has 14 amino acids. The ends lost 1 base at V and 9 bases at J; junction bases unmatched: 5. Germline CDR1 and CDR2: LNHDA and SQIVND (reference sequence). CDR3 coding DNA: TGTGCCAGTAGTATAGGACAGGCGGGGGGTGAGCAGTTCTTC. This codes for CASSIGQAGGEQFF. The complete variable domain, with remaining parts taken from reference TRBV19 and TRBJ2-1, reads DGGITQSPKYLFRKEGQNVTLSCEQNLNHDAMYWYRQDPGQGLRLIYYSQIVNDFQKGDIAEGYSVSREKKESFPLTVTSAQKNPTAFYLCASSIGQAGGEQFFGPGTRLTVL.

This chain joins TRBV5-1 and TRBJ1-3, with TRBD1 matching over 7 bases. Trimming removed 2 bases from V and 0 bases from J; junction bases left unmatched: 5. The CDR3 runs to 16 residues. Per germline, CDR1 SGHRS and CDR2 YFSETQ. The CDR3 DNA follows: TGCGCCAGCAGCTTCAGTTCAGGGGGCTCTGGAAACACCATATATTTT. Amino acid sequence: CASSFSSGGSGNTIYF.

The V gene is TRBV19, the J gene TRBJ2-7; the D gene is possibly TRBD1 (8 bases). Germline assignment: CDR1 LNHDA and CDR2 SQIVND (reference sequence). CDR3 length: 16 residues. V was clipped by 6 bases and J by 0 bases, with 18 bases between them. The CDR3 DNA reads as TGTGCCAGTAGAAAAACAGGGGGGGTTGTCTCCTACGAGCAGTACTTC. Its translation is CASRKTGGVVSYEQYF.

The J gene is TRBJ1-4, the V gene TRBV5-1; tentatively, D is TRBD1 (5 bases). V lost 0 bases to trimming and J lost 8 bases, with 14 bases between them. The CDR3 is 15 amino acids. CDR1 and CDR2 from the germline V gene are SGHRS and YFSETQ. The CDR3 DNA is TGCGCCAGCAGCTTGGAAGGTTACTCAGGGGAAAAACTGTTTTTT. Residues: CASSLEGYSGEKLFF.

The chain is built from TRBV25-1 and TRBJ1-1; TRBD1 might be the D (5 bases). Germline values: CDR1 MGHDK, CDR2 SYGVNS. The CDR3 is 15 residues long. V lost 6 bases to trimming and J lost 0 bases, with 14 bases between them. CDR3 sequence reads: CASRELGGLNTEAFF. The CDR3 coding sequence is TGTGCCAGCAGGGAGCTGGGGGGTCTGAACACTGAAGCTTTCTTT.

The chain recombines TRBV5-1 with TRBJ1-2, with D maybe TRBD1 (5 bases). CDR3 length: 16 amino acids. The germline gives CDR1 SGHRS, CDR2 YFSETQ. Between the trimmed V and J ends, which lost 2 bases and 6 bases, there was a span of 20 bases. The CDR3 sequence: CASSFVPGSGQDGYTF. CDR3 coding DNA: TGCGCCAGCAGCTTCGTCCCAGGGTCTGGTCAGGATGGCTACACCTTC.